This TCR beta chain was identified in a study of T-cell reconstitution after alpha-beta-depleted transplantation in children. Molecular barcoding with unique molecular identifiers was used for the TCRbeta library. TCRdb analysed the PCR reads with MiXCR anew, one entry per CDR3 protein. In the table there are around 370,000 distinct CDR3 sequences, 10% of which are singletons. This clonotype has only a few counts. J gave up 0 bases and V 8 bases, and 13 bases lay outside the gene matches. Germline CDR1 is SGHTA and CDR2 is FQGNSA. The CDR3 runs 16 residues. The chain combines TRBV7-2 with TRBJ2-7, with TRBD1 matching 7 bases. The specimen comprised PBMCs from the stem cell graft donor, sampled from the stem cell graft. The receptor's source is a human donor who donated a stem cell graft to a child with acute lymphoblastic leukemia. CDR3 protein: CASSMRGTALSYEQYF. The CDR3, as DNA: TGTGCCAGCTCAATGAGGGGGACAGCCCTCTCCTACGAGCAGTACTTC.